These 5 T cell receptor beta chains were all obtained from the same sample, sequenced in a study. TCRdb fed the 5' RACE reads into MiXCR, producing one record per CDR3 protein. The sample holds some 45,000 distinct CDR3 sequences, around 26% seen once. The sequenced material came from naive CD4+ T cells sorted from blood. This sample's subset: naive CD4+ T cells, CD4+CD45RA+CD25-. The receptors stem from a female donor with breast cancer.

This clonotype was found a few times. The chain recombines TRBV7-9 with TRBJ1-2, with D unresolved. This CDR3 is built from 16 residues. From germline, CDR1 is SEHNR and CDR2 FQNEAQ (reference sequence). Trimming took 4 bases from V and 4 from J, leaving 19 bases between them. The CDR3 DNA is TGTGCCAGCAGCTCGCACTCGGATCCCCGCCTCTATGGCTACACCTTC. Translated, it gives CASSSHSDPRLYGYTF.

The gene calls are TRBV7-2 and TRBJ2-4, with 8 bases matching TRBD1. Germline V gene sequence: CDR1 SGHTA, CDR2 FQGNSA. The CDR3 extends over 17 amino acids. J was trimmed by 1 base and V by 5 bases; bases with no gene match: 10. In nucleotides, the CDR3 is TGTGCCAGCAGCAAGGGGGACAGGAGGTTGGCCAAAAACATTCAGTACTTC. Its translation is CASSKGDRRLAKNIQYF. The full variable domain, rest sourced from reference TRBV7-2 and TRBJ2-4, is GAGVSQSPSNKVTEKGKDVELRCDPISGHTALYWYRQSLGQGLEFLIYFQGNSAPDKSGLPSDRFSAERTGGSVSTLTIQRTQQEDSAVYLCASSKGDRRLAKNIQYFGAGTRLSVL.

The rearrangement joins TRBV9 to TRBJ1-1; the D is unclear. V gave up 6 bases and J gave up 4 bases, with 7 bases separating them. Germline CDR1 is SGDLS and CDR2 is YYNGEE. The CDR3 runs to 11 residues. The CDR3 protein is CASTGATEAFF. In nucleotides, the CDR3 is TGTGCCAGCACAGGCGCCACTGAAGCTTTCTTT.

The chain has TRBV6-6 and TRBJ2-3, with 9 positions matching TRBD2. J lost 4 bases, V lost 7 bases, and 9 bases had no gene match. Germline CDR1 MNHNY, CDR2 SVGAGI (reference sequence). The CDR3 is made up of 15 amino acids. The CDR3 spells CASTEAGGGSDTQYF. CDR3 DNA sequence: TGTGCCAGCACCGAAGCGGGAGGCGGCTCAGATACGCAGTATTTT.

This clonotype has more than one count but fewer than ten. The chain carries TRBV20-1 and TRBJ2-3; D possibly corresponds to TRBD2 (5 bases). Deletions cut 0 bases from V and 3 bases from J, with 16 bases between. The CDR3 totals 16 residues. Germline CDR1 and CDR2: DFQATT and SNEGSKA (reference sequence). DNA of the CDR3: TGCAGTGCTAGAGATCGGCGAACGGGAAGAACAGATACGCAGTATTTT. It is translated as CSARDRRTGRTDTQYF.